This entry features one TCR beta chain sequence. Antigen: not known. This entry is derived from a study of T cells expressing NK-cell markers. Study information: From sorted CD3+CD56+NKG2C+, CD3+CD56+NKG2C- and CD3+CD56-NKG2C+ T cells came the TCR beta repertoires.

Scientists made TCR beta cDNA using 5'RACE template switching with UMIs. TCRdb derives one entry per CDR3 protein from the 5' RACE reads, leaving out DNA. The sample table includes a few hundred thousand distinct CDR3 sequences. Study-level findings and limits: Roughly six donors had dominant NKG2C+ clonotypes that comprised about 1.0-7.0% of their CD8+ T cells. A handful of donors' CD3+CD56-NKG2C+ cells were dominated by the same clonotypes.

The CDR3 runs 13 residues. Germline CDR1 LNHDA, CDR2 SQIVND (reference sequence). This chain links TRBV19 with TRBJ1-3. Sequenced sample: blood T cells: a sorted CD56 or NKG2C T cell subset, CD4+ or CD8+ T cells, or bulk PBMC T cells (not recorded which). The receptor was isolated from a man aged 18-69 years in good health. The chain's CDR3 is CASQRSSGNTIYF.